This record covers a single TCR beta chain. Its specific antigen is unknown. No base qualities exist here, and no much larger clone lies one base off it. The collaborating institutions used their own protocols to collect whole blood in K2EDTA tubes. Collaborator samples were shipped for TCRbeta analysis as frozen whole blood, isolated PBMCs, or DNA extracted from either sample type. The entry originates in a study of blood T cell repertoires in COVID-19 (dated by TCRdb to the early 2020s). Concerning the study at large: Collaborator samples came from the United States, Italy and Spain and covered acute and convalescent phases of COVID-19. The prospective study material was composed of cDNA or gDNA derived from T cells, B-cell-depleted T cells, or PBMCs. The dataset comprised deeply sampled blood TCRbeta repertoires from subjects exposed to, actively infected with, or recovered from COVID-19. The repertoires were made available in a free public database intended to serve as a resource for research on the immune response to SARS-CoV-2. The samples were drawn from two sources: the first 160 participants of the ongoing ImmuneRACE study, and 1,000 to 1,500 subjects contributed by 6 global collaborators. Nearly every sample came with metadata listing a de-identified subject ID, COVID-19 status, age in years and sex. Where available, HLA class I and class II types were obtained from metadata supplied by the sample provider rather than from assay-based typing.

Measured from the cysteine to the phenylalanine, the CDR3 is 16 residues long. Solely the CDR3 DNA is kept, with 48 bases framed from the first base. V and J are trimmed by 3 bases and 3 bases, and the gene matches miss 8 bases of the junction. The germline V gene (reference sequence) yields SEHNR for CDR1 and FQNEAQ for CDR2. What the work shows at the level of the full study, not this receptor alone: The quantity of clinical and demographic metadata differed by source and by participant and was supplied without curation.

The immunoSEQ Assay, a bias-controlled multiplex PCR, was used to amplify TCRbeta CDR3 regions from genomic DNA. Per the authors' processing: Nucleated cell counts per sample were estimated from amplification of reference gene primers within the assay. Sequence reads were collapsed and filtered to measure the absolute abundance of every unique TCRbeta CDR3 rearrangement. For each sample, productive Simpson clonality was calculated by taking the square root of Simpson's diversity index across productive rearrangements. Drawn from immuneACCESS, this table holds only the in-frame rearrangements with V and J called that TCRdb kept. Clones are partly lost; checked studies trace under half to an unresolved V gene and leave the rest unexplained. V and J calls plus clone size are reproduced from that table; the DNA served to infer D and trimming. Counted in this sample were about 140,000 clones; roughly 85% of them appeared once. The top ten clonotypes cover approximately 4% of the sample.

Source material: peripheral blood. The clonotype originates from a man between 60 and 75 years old with acute or convalescent COVID-19. This chain is built from TRBV7-9 and TRBJ1-3; TRBD1 fits 7 bases in the junction. The CDR3 corresponds to CASSFGGGGVGNTIYF. The DNA reads TGTGCCAGCAGCTTTGGAGGGGGCGGGGTTGGAAACACCATATATTTT.